This T cell receptor (beta chain) was documented in a study of neoadjuvant nivolumab and ipilimumab in lung cancer. Whole-study findings and limits: Resected tumors had greater TCR richness and clonality than uninvolved lung. Higher pretherapy blood TCR richness went with higher resected-tumor richness. From pretherapy to surgery, tumor richness and clonality rose with dual therapy.

Comment on this clone: As yet, its antigen is unknown.

V was shortened by 1 base and J by 6 bases, with 11 bases between the two germline ends. There are 14 residues in the CDR3. CDR1 SGHTA and CDR2 FQGNSA come from the germline V gene. The assay was immunoSEQ multiplex PCR, and TCRdb's table has in-frame clones only and misses some. The sample shows fewer than 20,000 clones, 76% of them seen only once. The genes are TRBV7-2 and TRBJ2-3; D perhaps matches TRBD2 (6 bases). Sequences were derived from tumor tissue, sampled after neoadjuvant nivolumab, alone or with ipilimumab, at or shortly before surgery. This clonotype was sampled from an adult with non-small cell lung cancer. CDR3 nucleotides: TGTGCCAGCAGCTTAGTCATAGGGAGGGATACGCAGTATTTT. Protein sequence: CASSLVIGRDTQYF. Full variable domain (outside the CDR3, taken from reference TRBV7-2 and TRBJ2-3): GAGVSQSPSNKVTEKGKDVELRCDPISGHTALYWYRQSLGQGLEFLIYFQGNSAPDKSGLPSDRFSAERTGGSVSTLTIQRTQQEDSAVYLCASSLVIGRDTQYFGPGTRLTVL.